This T cell receptor beta chain was identified in a study of shared clonotypes between healthy human individuals. General study findings and limits: An anticipated effect of sequencing depth on clonotype sharing among donors was recognized.

Method: immunoSEQ multiplex PCR; TCRdb's copy keeps in-frame clones and lacks some. The sample has approximately 1,000,000 clones, around 78% seen once. This clone occurred a few times. The antigen is undetermined. HIV-negative, healthy adults without recent acute infections or vaccinations were the donors. Donors comprised only Caucasian adults living in Nashville, Tennessee. The clonotype originates from a man younger than 30 in good health. Some clones in this sample may be carry-over from other donors' samples. Input material: memory CD4+ T cells from PBMCs. The subset was: CD45RA-negative fraction.

This CDR3 is CASSRGTQTDTQYF. The CDR3 DNA is TGCGCCAGCAGCCGCGGGACACAGACAGATACGCAGTATTTT. The rearrangement links TRBV4-3 to TRBJ2-3; D assignment may be TRBD1 or TRBD2 (6 bases each). The CDR3 is 14 amino acids. Per germline, CDR1 LGHNA and CDR2 YSLEER. V dropped 4 bases and J dropped 3 bases, with 11 bases sitting between them.